The present T cell receptor (beta chain) was sequenced within a study of shared T cell receptors in the human thymus. Method: immunoSEQ multiplex PCR; TCRdb's copy keeps in-frame clones and lacks some. The table lists 550,000 to 800,000 clones, 70% to 90% of them singletons. V lost 1 base to trimming and J lost 1 base; unmatched junction nucleotides: 7. The CDR3 is made up of 17 amino acids. Germline-derived CDR1 and CDR2 are KGHSH and LQKENI. The data were also submitted as part of a second study, on human thymus T cells. That study adds: Corrective cardiac operations yielded the resected thymus tissue. Unrelated individuals reportedly shared highly overlapping thymic TCR repertoires.

Specimen: thymocytes. The sequence was obtained from a girl under three years old with a congenital heart defect. The chain links TRBV18 to TRBJ1-2; 9 bases are shared with TRBD1. The CDR3: CASSPRHRGPGNYGYTF. CDR3 nucleotide sequence: TGTGCCAGCTCACCACGTCACAGGGGGCCGGGTAACTATGGCTACACCTTC.